The present entry profiles one T cell receptor beta chain with its context. Its antigen is not known. The data originate from a study of T cell responses to AZD1222 COVID-19 vaccine. Study-level points and caveats: Repertoire sampling occurred only after the peak T cell response. Mapped onto spike, vaccine-associated CD4 TCRs spanned it and were dominant at 160-218 and 743-854.

TCRdb's table, derived via immunoSEQ multiplex PCR, lists solely in-frame clones and lacks some. In the table there are 67,000 or so clones, roughly 84% of which are singletons. The CDR3 covers 15 residues. The V gene end was trimmed by 1 base and the J gene end by 7 bases; junction bases not matched to a gene: 5. Looked up from germline, CDR1 is SGHNT and CDR2 is YYREEE (reference sequence). Sequencing used peripheral blood, obtained on day 0 of AZD1222 vaccination. The chain employs TRBV5-4 and TRBJ2-1, with 10 bases identical to TRBD2. The source is an adult in good health. The CDR3 DNA follows: TGTGCCAGCAGCTTGTTGCTAGCGGGGGAAAATGAGCAGTTCTTC. It encodes CASSLLLAGENEQFF.